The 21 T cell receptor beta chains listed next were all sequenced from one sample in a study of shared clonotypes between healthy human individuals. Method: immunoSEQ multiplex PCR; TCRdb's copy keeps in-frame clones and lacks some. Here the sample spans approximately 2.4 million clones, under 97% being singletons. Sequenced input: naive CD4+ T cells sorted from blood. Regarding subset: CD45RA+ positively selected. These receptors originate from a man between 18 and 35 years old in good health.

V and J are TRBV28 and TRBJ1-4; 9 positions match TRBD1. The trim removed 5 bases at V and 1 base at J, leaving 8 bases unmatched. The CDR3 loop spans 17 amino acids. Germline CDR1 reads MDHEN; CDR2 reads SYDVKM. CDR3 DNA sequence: TGTGCCAGCAGTATTCCGGGACAGGGTCTAACTAATGAAAAACTGTTTTTT. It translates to CASSIPGQGLTNEKLFF.

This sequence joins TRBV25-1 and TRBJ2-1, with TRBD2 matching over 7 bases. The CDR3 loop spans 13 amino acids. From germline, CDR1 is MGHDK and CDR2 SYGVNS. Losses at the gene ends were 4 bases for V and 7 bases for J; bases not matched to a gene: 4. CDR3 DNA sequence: TGTGCCAGCAGTGGACCAGCGGGAAATGAGCAGTTCTTC. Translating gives CASSGPAGNEQFF.

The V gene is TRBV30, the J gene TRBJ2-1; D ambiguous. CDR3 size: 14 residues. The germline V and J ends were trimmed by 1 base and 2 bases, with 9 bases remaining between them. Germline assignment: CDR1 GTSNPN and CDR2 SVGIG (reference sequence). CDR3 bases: TGTGCCTGGAGTGGATCCCCTACCTACAATGAGCAGTTCTTC. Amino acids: CAWSGSPTYNEQFF.

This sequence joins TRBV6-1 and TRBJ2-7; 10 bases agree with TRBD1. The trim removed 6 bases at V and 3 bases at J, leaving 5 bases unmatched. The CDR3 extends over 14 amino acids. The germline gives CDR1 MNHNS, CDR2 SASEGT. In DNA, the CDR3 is TGTGCCAGCAGAGCCGGACAGGGGGGCTACGAGCAGTACTTC. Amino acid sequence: CASRAGQGGYEQYF.

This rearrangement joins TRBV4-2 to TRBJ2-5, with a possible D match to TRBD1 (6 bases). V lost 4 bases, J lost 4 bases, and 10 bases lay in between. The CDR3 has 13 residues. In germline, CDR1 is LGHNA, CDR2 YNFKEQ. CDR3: CASSLSGAETQYF. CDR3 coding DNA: TGTGCCAGCAGCCTCTCAGGGGCAGAGACCCAGTACTTC.

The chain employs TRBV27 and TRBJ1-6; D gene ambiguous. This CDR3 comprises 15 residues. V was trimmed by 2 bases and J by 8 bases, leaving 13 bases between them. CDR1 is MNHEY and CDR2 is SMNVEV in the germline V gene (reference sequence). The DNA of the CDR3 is TGTGCCAGCAGTTTACTAGGGCAGAGTCATTCACCCCTCCACTTT. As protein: CASSLLGQSHSPLHF.

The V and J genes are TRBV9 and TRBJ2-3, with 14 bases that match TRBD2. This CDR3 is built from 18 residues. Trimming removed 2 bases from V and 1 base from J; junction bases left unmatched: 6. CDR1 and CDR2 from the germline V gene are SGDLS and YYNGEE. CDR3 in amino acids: CASSVGTSGSQGTDTQYF. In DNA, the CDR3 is TGTGCCAGCAGCGTCGGGACTAGCGGGAGTCAAGGCACAGATACGCAGTATTTT.

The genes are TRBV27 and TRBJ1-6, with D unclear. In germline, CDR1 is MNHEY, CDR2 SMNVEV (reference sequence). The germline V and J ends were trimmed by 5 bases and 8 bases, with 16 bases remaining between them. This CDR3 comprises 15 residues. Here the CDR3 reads CASSRGTAGDSPLHF. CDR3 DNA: TGTGCCAGCAGTCGGGGAACTGCTGGCGATTCACCCCTCCACTTT.

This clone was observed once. The DNA for the CDR3 is TGTGCCAGCAGTGAGGGGGGGGCGCTTCCCTACGAGCAGTACTTC. It specifies CASSEGGALPYEQYF. The V and J genes are TRBV6-1 and TRBJ2-7, with a tentative D call TRBD2 (7 bases). CDR1 and CDR2 (germline): MNHNS, SASEGT. CDR3 length equals 15 residues. V shed 3 bases and J shed 2 bases, with 14 bases lying between them.

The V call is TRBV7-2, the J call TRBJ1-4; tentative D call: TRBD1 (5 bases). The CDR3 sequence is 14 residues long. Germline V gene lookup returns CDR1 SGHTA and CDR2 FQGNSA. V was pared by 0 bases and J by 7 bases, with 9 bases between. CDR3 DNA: TGTGCCAGCAGCTTAGCTGGGACGGGTGAAAAACTGTTTTTT. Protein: CASSLAGTGEKLFF.

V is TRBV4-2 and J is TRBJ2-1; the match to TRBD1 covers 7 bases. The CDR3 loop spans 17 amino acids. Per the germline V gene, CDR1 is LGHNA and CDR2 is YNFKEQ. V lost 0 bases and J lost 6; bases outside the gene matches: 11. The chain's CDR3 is CASSQEGPQGPSNEQFF. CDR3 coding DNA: TGTGCCAGCAGCCAAGAAGGACCACAGGGGCCGTCCAATGAGCAGTTCTTC.

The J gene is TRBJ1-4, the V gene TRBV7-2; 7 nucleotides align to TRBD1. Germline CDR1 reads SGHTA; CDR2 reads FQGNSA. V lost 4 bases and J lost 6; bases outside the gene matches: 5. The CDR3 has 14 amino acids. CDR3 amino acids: CASSSHRGYEKLFF. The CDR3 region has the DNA TGTGCCAGCAGCTCCCACAGGGGCTATGAAAAACTGTTTTTT.

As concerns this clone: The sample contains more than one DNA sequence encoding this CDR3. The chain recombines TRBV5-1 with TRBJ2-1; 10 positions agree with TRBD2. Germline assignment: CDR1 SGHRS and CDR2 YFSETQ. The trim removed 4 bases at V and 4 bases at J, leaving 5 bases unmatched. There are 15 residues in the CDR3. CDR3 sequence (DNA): TGCGCCAGCAGCCCTTCTAGCGGGAGTTACAATGAGCAGTTCTTC. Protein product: CASSPSSGSYNEQFF.

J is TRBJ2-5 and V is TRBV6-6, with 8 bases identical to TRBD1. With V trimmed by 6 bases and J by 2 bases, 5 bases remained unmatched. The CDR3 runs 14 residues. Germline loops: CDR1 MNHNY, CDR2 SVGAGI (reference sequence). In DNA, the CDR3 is TGTGCCAGCAGGCCGGGACAGGTACAAGAGACCCAGTACTTC. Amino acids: CASRPGQVQETQYF.

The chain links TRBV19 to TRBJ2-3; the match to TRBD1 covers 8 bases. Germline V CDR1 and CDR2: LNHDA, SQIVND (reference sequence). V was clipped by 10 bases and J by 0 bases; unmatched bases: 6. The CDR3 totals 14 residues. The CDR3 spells CATRQGPSTDTQYF. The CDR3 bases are TGTGCCACAAGACAGGGGCCTAGCACAGATACGCAGTATTTT. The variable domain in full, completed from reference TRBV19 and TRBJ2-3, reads DGGITQSPKYLFRKEGQNVTLSCEQNLNHDAMYWYRQDPGQGLRLIYYSQIVNDFQKGDIAEGYSVSREKKESFPLTVTSAQKNPTAFYLCATRQGPSTDTQYFGPGTRLTVL.

DNA for the CDR3: TGTGCCAGCAGGCAATGGACGGATAATGAAAAACTGTTTTTT. This sequence encodes CASRQWTDNEKLFF. This chain uses TRBV27 with TRBJ1-4; D is uncertain. CDR1 is MNHEY and CDR2 is SMNVEV in the germline V gene (reference sequence). V was shortened by 6 bases and J by 4 bases, with 12 bases between the two germline ends. CDR3 length: 14 amino acids.

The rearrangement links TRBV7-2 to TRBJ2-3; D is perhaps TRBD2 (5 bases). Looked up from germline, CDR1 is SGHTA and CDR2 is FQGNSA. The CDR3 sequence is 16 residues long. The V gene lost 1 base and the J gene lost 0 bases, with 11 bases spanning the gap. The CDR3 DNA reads TGTGCCAGCAGCTTAGATCCAGCGGTTAGCACAGATACGCAGTATTTT. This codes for CASSLDPAVSTDTQYF.

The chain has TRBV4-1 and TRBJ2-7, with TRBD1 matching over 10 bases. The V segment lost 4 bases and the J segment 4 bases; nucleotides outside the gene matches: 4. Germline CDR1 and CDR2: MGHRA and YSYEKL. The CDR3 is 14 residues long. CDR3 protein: CASSLDRGPYEQYF. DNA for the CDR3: TGCGCCAGCAGCCTAGACAGGGGGCCGTACGAGCAGTACTTC.

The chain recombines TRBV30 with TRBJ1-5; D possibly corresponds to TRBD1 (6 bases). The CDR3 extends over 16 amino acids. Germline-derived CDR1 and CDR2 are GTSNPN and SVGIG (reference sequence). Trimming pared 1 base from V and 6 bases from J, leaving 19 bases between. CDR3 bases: TGTGCCTGGAGTGGTCCTCTGCCAGGGGCGGGTCAGCCCCAGCATTTT. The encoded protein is CAWSGPLPGAGQPQHF.

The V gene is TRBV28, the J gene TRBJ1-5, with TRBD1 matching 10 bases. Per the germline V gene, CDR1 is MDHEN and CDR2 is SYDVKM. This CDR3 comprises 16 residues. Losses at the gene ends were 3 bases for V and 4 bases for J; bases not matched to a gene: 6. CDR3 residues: CASSFRGQGSNQPQHF. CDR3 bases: TGTGCCAGCAGTTTTCGGGGACAGGGGTCGAATCAGCCCCAGCATTTT.

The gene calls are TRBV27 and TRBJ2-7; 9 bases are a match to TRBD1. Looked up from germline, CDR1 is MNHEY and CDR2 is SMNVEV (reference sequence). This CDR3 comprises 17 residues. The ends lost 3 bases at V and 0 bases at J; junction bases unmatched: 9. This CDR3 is CASSFTFPGQGSYEQYF. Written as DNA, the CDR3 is TGTGCCAGCAGTTTTACCTTTCCGGGACAGGGCTCCTACGAGCAGTACTTC.